What follows are 28 T cell receptor beta chains derived from one specimen sequenced in a study of follicular helper T cells after annual influenza vaccination. Repertoires were generated with immunoSEQ multiplex PCR, while TCRdb's copy carries only in-frame clones and drops some. This table has approximately 12,000 clones, around 82% appearing once. Time point in this sample: 2014-2015 season, pre-vaccination. This specimen was CXCR5- memory CD4+ T cells sorted from blood, taken on the day of influenza vaccination. These receptors originate from an adult who received the influenza vaccine.

V is TRBV9 and J is TRBJ2-7; D is unresolved. Germline loops: CDR1 SGDLS, CDR2 YYNGEE. Trimming stripped 1 base from V and 0 bases from J, with 14 bases between. The CDR3 totals 16 residues. This chain's CDR3 is CASSVSDSLSSYEQYF. The CDR3 nucleotides are TGTGCCAGCAGCGTATCGGATTCACTCTCCTCCTACGAGCAGTACTTC.

CDR3 loop: CASSLVTGSSYNSPLHF. The DNA of the CDR3 is TGTGCCAGCAGCTTAGTTACAGGGAGCTCCTATAATTCACCCCTCCACTTT. The rearrangement links TRBV7-8 to TRBJ1-6, with D possibly matching TRBD1 (6 bases). The germline V gene encodes CDR1 SGHVS and CDR2 FQNEAQ. The CDR3 loop spans 17 amino acids. Trimming took off 1 base at V and 0 bases at J, with 10 bases between the two ends.

The chain couples TRBV12-2 to TRBJ2-7. TRBV12-2 is noted as a pseudogene. This CDR3 region has 16 residues. CDR3 in DNA: TGTGCAAGTCGCTTAGGAAAGGGTGTCTTAAGGAGCGAGCAGTACTTC. Protein product: CASRLGKGVLRSEQYF.

This clone was seen only a few times. The chain is built from TRBV10-3 and TRBJ2-2; 9 bases align to TRBD2. Trimming cost V 2 bases and J 4 bases; bases outside gene matches: 5. The CDR3 is 16 residues long. CDR1 and CDR2 from the germline V gene are ENHRY and SYGVKD. This chain's CDR3 is CAISERSGGSTGELFF. The CDR3 nucleotides are TGTGCCATCAGTGAGCGTAGCGGGGGTTCCACCGGGGAGCTGTTTTTT.

The chain employs TRBV9 and TRBJ1-4, with 10 bases fitting TRBD1. In germline, CDR1 is SGDLS, CDR2 YYNGEE. The V gene end was trimmed by 5 bases and the J gene end by 6 bases; junction bases not matched to a gene: 7. CDR3 length equals 15 residues. The DNA for the CDR3 is TGTGCCAGCAGTTTGACAGGGGGCGGGTATGAAAAACTGTTTTTT. Encoded protein: CASSLTGGGYEKLFF.

V usage is TRBV4-3 and J usage is TRBJ1-6; a weak D match, TRBD1 (6 bases). The length of the CDR3 is 14 residues. Looked up from germline, CDR1 is LGHNA and CDR2 is YSLEER. V gave up 4 bases and J gave up 10 bases, with 14 bases separating them. The CDR3 region is CASSRDNPGSPLHF. The CDR3, as DNA: TGCGCCAGCAGCCGGGACAACCCGGGGTCACCCCTCCACTTT.

The CDR3 reads CASSLDRVRQETQYF. DNA for the CDR3: TGTGCCAGCAGCTTGGACAGGGTTCGCCAAGAGACCCAGTACTTC. V is TRBV5-5 and J is TRBJ2-5; maybe TRBD1 (6 bases). The germline gives CDR1 SGHKS, CDR2 YYEKEE (reference sequence). V lost 0 bases and J lost 1, with 10 bases in between. The CDR3 sequence is 15 residues long.

The chain carries TRBV14 and TRBJ1-2; 8 bases map to TRBD1. CDR3 length: 14 residues. Germline V gene sequence: CDR1 SGHDN, CDR2 FVKESK. V was clipped by 0 bases and J by 5 bases; unmatched bases: 2. Here the CDR3 DNA reads TGTGCCAGCAGCCAAGACAGGGGGCCTTATGGCTACACCTTC. This sequence encodes CASSQDRGPYGYTF.

The V gene is TRBV9, the J gene TRBJ2-2; 10 bases are shared with TRBD2. Germline assignment: CDR1 SGDLS and CDR2 YYNGEE. J was trimmed by 5 bases and V by 0 bases; bases with no gene match: 1. The CDR3 totals 15 residues. CDR3 sequence: CASSVVSGGTGELFF. In DNA form, the CDR3 reads TGTGCCAGCAGCGTAGTTAGCGGGGGGACCGGGGAGCTGTTTTTT.

The V call is TRBV18, the J call TRBJ1-2; the D is unclear. Per germline, CDR1 KGHSH and CDR2 LQKENI. The V end was cut by 1 base, the J end by 0 bases, with 18 bases between. This CDR3 spans 18 amino acids. Here the CDR3 DNA reads TGTGCCAGCTCACCACAAGCGCGTACAGCAGAAGCTAACTATGGCTACACCTTC. It translates to CASSPQARTAEANYGYTF. The full variable domain, in which reference TRBV18 and TRBJ1-2 provide the parts outside the CDR3, is NAGVMQNPRHLVRRRGQEARLRCSPMKGHSHVYWYRQLPEEGLKFMVYLQKENIIDESGMPKERFSAEFPKEGPSILRIQQVVRGDSAAYFCASSPQARTAEANYGYTFGSGTRLTVV.

V gene TRBV4-3 combines with J gene TRBJ2-1; weak D call: TRBD2 (5 bases). The V end lost 1 base, the J end lost 7 bases, and 17 bases lay between the germline ends. Per germline, CDR1 LGHNA and CDR2 YSLEER. This CDR3 contains 16 residues. The DNA of the CDR3 is TGCGCCAGCAGCCAAGGCTACGGAACCACGGGGAATGAGCAGTTCTTC. Protein: CASSQGYGTTGNEQFF.

This chain links TRBV7-2 with TRBJ1-2; D remains unclear. Trimming took off 5 bases at V and 7 bases at J, with 11 bases between the two ends. Per germline, CDR1 SGHTA and CDR2 FQGNSA. The CDR3 runs to 12 residues. CDR3 sequence: CASSEPGIGYTF. The DNA of the CDR3 is TGTGCCAGCAGCGAGCCGGGGATTGGCTACACCTTC.

The chain carries TRBV5-1 and TRBJ2-3; D not resolved. This CDR3 is 14 amino acids long. Germline CDR1 and CDR2: SGHRS and YFSETQ. Trimming left V 0 bases short and J 0 bases short, with 5 bases between. The CDR3, as DNA: TGCGCCAGCAGCTTGGACGGCAGCACAGATACGCAGTATTTT. As protein: CASSLDGSTDTQYF.

The chain uses TRBV5-1 and TRBJ1-2; 9 nucleotides align to TRBD1. This CDR3 region has 16 residues. Trimming removed 3 bases from V and 2 bases from J; junction bases left unmatched: 8. CDR1 and CDR2 from the germline V gene are SGHRS and YFSETQ. CDR3 sequence: CASSSGGTGFNYGYTF. CDR3 coding DNA: TGCGCCAGCAGCTCAGGAGGGACAGGGTTCAACTATGGCTACACCTTC. Filled out from reference TRBV5-1 and TRBJ1-2, the complete variable domain reads KAGVTQTPRYLIKTRGQQVTLSCSPISGHRSVSWYQQTPGQGLQFLFEYFSETQRNKGNFPGRFSGRQFSNSRSEMNVSTLELGDSALYLCASSSGGTGFNYGYTFGSGTRLTVV.

This sequence joins TRBV14 and TRBJ1-1; D perhaps matches TRBD1 (5 bases). V was cut by 4 bases and J by 0 bases, with 12 bases left in between. Germline V CDR1 and CDR2: SGHDN, FVKESK. This CDR3 is 15 amino acids long. The CDR3 loop is CASSRMGLLNTEAFF. The CDR3 DNA sequence: TGTGCCAGCAGCCGCATGGGGCTATTGAACACTGAAGCTTTCTTT.

This sequence joins TRBV21-1 and TRBJ1-1; TRBD1, the D gene given by the table, was not confirmed from the DNA. TRBV21-1 is given as a pseudogene. This CDR3 spans 13 amino acids. The CDR3 sequence: CASSGHMNTEAFF. The CDR3 DNA reads as TGTGCCAGCAGTGGACACATGAACACTGAAGCTTTCTTT.

This clone was counted only a few times. The chain has TRBV2 and TRBJ1-2, with D maybe TRBD1 (6 bases). Per the germline V gene, CDR1 is SNHLY and CDR2 is FYNNEI. CDR3 length: 13 amino acids. V gave up 2 bases and J gave up 5 bases, with 9 bases separating them. CDR3 DNA: TGTGCCAGCAGTGAACAGGGGAATTATGGCTACACCTTC. This sequence encodes CASSEQGNYGYTF.

This clone was observed once. The chain joins TRBV5-1 to TRBJ2-1; 7 bases line up with TRBD1. The CDR3 has 13 residues. Germline V gene sequence: CDR1 SGHRS, CDR2 YFSETQ. The V segment lost 0 bases and the J segment 8 bases; nucleotides outside the gene matches: 2. This CDR3 reads CASSLGQGYEQFF. CDR3 in DNA: TGCGCCAGCAGCTTGGGACAGGGTTATGAGCAGTTCTTC. The full variable domain, its missing parts supplied by reference TRBV5-1 and TRBJ2-1, is KAGVTQTPRYLIKTRGQQVTLSCSPISGHRSVSWYQQTPGQGLQFLFEYFSETQRNKGNFPGRFSGRQFSNSRSEMNVSTLELGDSALYLCASSLGQGYEQFFGPGTRLTVL.

The V and J genes are TRBV10-3 and TRBJ2-3; D might be TRBD1 or TRBD2, each matching 6 bases. V dropped 7 bases and J dropped 4 bases, with 21 bases sitting between them. The germline CDR1 and CDR2 sequences are ENHRY and SYGVKD. The CDR3 extends over 16 amino acids. The CDR3 reads CAIKKGGDSMPDTQYF. The CDR3 coding sequence is TGTGCCATCAAAAAGGGGGGCGATAGTATGCCAGATACGCAGTATTTT.

This clone was detected only once. The chain couples TRBV11-3 to TRBJ2-2, with 11 bases lining up with TRBD2. Germline V gene sequence: CDR1 SGHNT, CDR2 YENEEA. Germline trimming cut 1 base from V and 6 bases from J; bases unmatched to any gene: 7. The CDR3 runs 17 residues. This chain's CDR3 is CASSLGLAGTSAGELFF. In nucleotides, the CDR3 is TGTGCCAGCAGCTTAGGACTAGCGGGGACCTCCGCCGGGGAGCTGTTTTTT.

This rearrangement joins TRBV4-2 to TRBJ2-1, with D unresolved. This CDR3 comprises 16 residues. Germline loops: CDR1 LGHNA, CDR2 YNFKEQ. V gave up 0 bases and J gave up 7 bases, with 16 bases separating them. CDR3 loop: CASSQDRASGVNEQFF. DNA for the CDR3: TGTGCCAGCAGCCAAGATAGGGCTAGTGGGGTTAATGAGCAGTTCTTC.

The chain employs TRBV7-8 and TRBJ2-1, with TRBD1 matching over 8 bases. This CDR3 spans 15 amino acids. Per germline, CDR1 SGHVS and CDR2 FQNEAQ. The J segment lost 7 bases and the V segment lost 2 bases, leaving 7 bases of the junction unmatched. CDR3 region: CASSLSATGVNEQFF. The CDR3 coding sequence is TGTGCCAGCAGCTTATCCGCGACAGGGGTGAATGAGCAGTTCTTC.

V and J are TRBV6-1 and TRBJ1-2, with D perhaps TRBD1 (5 bases). In germline, CDR1 is MNHNS, CDR2 SASEGT. V lost 2 bases and J 7 bases, leaving 11 bases between the germline ends. This CDR3 is built from 13 residues. CDR3 amino acids: CASSERRVGGYTF. The CDR3 coding sequence is TGTGCCAGCAGTGAACGCAGGGTCGGTGGCTACACCTTC.

The genes are TRBV19 and TRBJ1-5; no clear D gene. Trimming cost V 3 bases and J 4 bases, with 13 bases left between them. Per the germline V gene, CDR1 is LNHDA and CDR2 is SQIVND (reference sequence). This CDR3 contains 15 residues. The CDR3 region has the DNA TGTGCCAGTAGTATCGGAGTGCGTCCAAATCAGCCCCAGCATTTT. It yields the protein CASSIGVRPNQPQHF.

This sequence joins TRBV25-1 and TRBJ2-4; the D call may be TRBD1 or TRBD2 (5 bases each). The germline CDR1 and CDR2 sequences are MGHDK and SYGVNS. The CDR3 contains 15 residues. Trimming stripped 4 bases from V and 0 bases from J, with 10 bases between. In DNA form, the CDR3 reads TGTGCCAGCAGTGCACGGGGCTTAGCCAAAAACATTCAGTACTTC. This sequence encodes CASSARGLAKNIQYF. Full variable domain (missing parts from reference TRBV25-1 and TRBJ2-4): EADIYQTPRYLVIGTGKKITLECSQTMGHDKMYWYQQDPGMELHLIHYSYGVNSTEKGDLSSESTVSRIRTEHFPLTLESARPSHTSQYLCASSARGLAKNIQYFGAGTRLSVL.

CDR3 nucleotides: TGTGCCAGCAGTTACTCGACCGTAGGAGGGTCTGAAGCTTTCTTT. Protein: CASSYSTVGGSEAFF. The J gene is TRBJ1-1, the V gene TRBV6-6, with D unclear. The CDR3 totals 15 residues. The germline gives CDR1 MNHNY, CDR2 SVGAGI (reference sequence). The germline V and J ends were trimmed by 0 bases and 6 bases, with 14 bases remaining between them.

The chain joins TRBV6-5 to TRBJ1-2, with D tentatively TRBD1 (5 bases). Trimming took 6 bases from V and 2 from J, leaving 16 bases between them. Germline-derived CDR1 and CDR2 are MNHEY and SVGAGI. There are 15 residues in the CDR3. The CDR3: CASRDRGYGNYGYTF. The CDR3 coding sequence is TGTGCCAGCAGAGATCGGGGGTATGGGAACTATGGCTACACCTTC.

The chain uses TRBV6-4 and TRBJ2-6; D uncertain. This CDR3 spans 14 amino acids. Between the trimmed V and J ends, which lost 6 bases and 5 bases, there was a span of 11 bases. The germline V gene encodes CDR1 MRHNA and CDR2 SNTAGT. CDR3 in amino acids: CASRRQSRANVLTF. CDR3 in DNA: TGTGCCAGCAGACGACAAAGTCGGGCCAACGTCCTGACTTTC.